This T cell receptor beta chain came from a study of blood T cells in healthy people across ages. Overall study context: For every two T cells, template switching captured about one barcoded beta molecule. Study-wide findings and caveats: It was held that diversity estimates obtained from one million T cells represented underestimates. Aged donors had fewer naive CD4+ cells and lower diversity than long-lived donors.

This clonotype was counted between two and nine times. The antigen is unknown. Deletions cut 3 bases from V and 5 bases from J, with 10 bases between. This CDR3 is 12 amino acids long. CDR1 and CDR2 (germline): DFQATT, SNEGSKA (reference sequence). Every donor gave approximately 10 milliliters of peripheral blood. Using a J-beta primer mix together with a sample-barcoded 5' primer, a second PCR was run for 7 to 11 cycles. Via MiXCR, TCRdb re-called the 5' RACE reads, giving one row per CDR3 protein. The sample shows roughly 700,000 distinct CDR3 sequences, over 45% of them seen only once. The gene calls are TRBV20-1 and TRBJ2-5, with D possibly matching TRBD2 (6 bases). Sequenced input: blood. The TCR was taken from a woman aged 60-75 years in good health. DNA for the CDR3: TGCAGTGCTAGTCCAGGGAGGGAGACCCAGTACTTC. Translating gives CSASPGRETQYF.